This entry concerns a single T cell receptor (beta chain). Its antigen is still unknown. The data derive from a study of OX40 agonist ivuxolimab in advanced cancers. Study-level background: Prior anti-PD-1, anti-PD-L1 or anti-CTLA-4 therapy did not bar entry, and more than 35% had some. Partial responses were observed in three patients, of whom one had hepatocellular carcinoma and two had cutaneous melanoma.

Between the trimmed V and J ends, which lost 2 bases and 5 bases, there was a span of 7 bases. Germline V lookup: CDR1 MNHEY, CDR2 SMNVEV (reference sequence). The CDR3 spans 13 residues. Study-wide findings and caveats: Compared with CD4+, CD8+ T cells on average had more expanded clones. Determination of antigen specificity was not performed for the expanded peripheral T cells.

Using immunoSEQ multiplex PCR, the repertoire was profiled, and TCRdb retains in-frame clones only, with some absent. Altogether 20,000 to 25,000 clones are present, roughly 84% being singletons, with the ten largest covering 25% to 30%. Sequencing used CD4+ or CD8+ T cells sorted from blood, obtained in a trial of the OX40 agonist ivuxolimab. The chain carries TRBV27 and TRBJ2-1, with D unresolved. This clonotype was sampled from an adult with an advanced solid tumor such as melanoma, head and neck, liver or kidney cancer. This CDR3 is CASSLDANNEQFF. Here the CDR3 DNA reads TGTGCCAGCAGTTTAGACGCGAACAATGAGCAGTTCTTC.